These 21 T cell receptor beta chains share one sample of origin, sequenced in a study of beta chain features in type 1 diabetes. Notes on the study in general: The study found moderately but significantly shorter TCRB CDR3s in all four CD4+ subsets of Type 1 diabetes patients.

The antigens of these receptors remain unknown. The whole isolated RNA underwent reverse transcription, so sequencing captured expressed TCRB transcripts. Assay: immunoSEQ multiplex PCR; the TCRdb copy retains only in-frame clones and omits some. The sample holds about 150,000 clones; about an eighth are singletons and the top ten take 1% to 1.5%. Sequencing was carried out using central memory CD4+ T cells from blood. The source is a man between 18 and 35 years old with type 1 diabetes.

This rearrangement joins TRBV11-2 to TRBJ1-2; 9 nucleotides agree with TRBD1. Germline-derived CDR1 and CDR2 are SGHAT and FQNNGV. This CDR3 region has 12 residues. J gave up 5 bases and V 8 bases, and 3 bases lay outside the gene matches. CDR3 sequence reads: CASLGTGYGYTF. The DNA of the CDR3 is TGTGCCAGCCTGGGGACAGGGTATGGCTACACCTTC.

In its sample, this clone was seen many times. V and J are TRBV9 and TRBJ2-2; D remains ambiguous. Trimming shortened V by 2 bases and J by 8 bases, and 7 bases separated the two germline ends. Germline values: CDR1 SGDLS, CDR2 YYNGEE. There are 12 residues in the CDR3. The CDR3 spells CASSVLAGELFF. The CDR3, as DNA: TGTGCCAGCAGCGTCTTGGCTGGGGAGCTGTTTTTT.

V usage is TRBV27 and J usage is TRBJ2-5; D unclear. V was cut by 2 bases and J by 5 bases, with 6 bases left in between. CDR1 and CDR2 from the germline V gene are MNHEY and SMNVEV (reference sequence). The CDR3 length is 12 residues. As DNA, the CDR3 is TGTGCCAGCAGTTTACTGGGTGAGACCCAGTACTTC. Its translation: CASSLLGETQYF.

This clone came up many times. The V call is TRBV7-2, the J call TRBJ2-3; D gene unclear. This CDR3 is 15 amino acids long. In germline, CDR1 is SGHTA, CDR2 FQGNSA. The V end was cut by 5 bases, the J end by 0 bases, with 12 bases between. CDR3 nucleotide sequence: TGTGCCAGCAGCGACTCGTACCTTAGCACAGATACGCAGTATTTT. Its translation is CASSDSYLSTDTQYF.

The genes are TRBV7-8 and TRBJ2-1; TRBD2 might be the D (6 bases). V was trimmed by 4 bases and J by 4 bases, leaving 14 bases between them. This CDR3 comprises 15 residues. Germline CDR1 SGHVS, CDR2 FQNEAQ. The CDR3 coding sequence is TGTGCCAGCAGCTCACCCAATAGCGGATACAATGAGCAGTTCTTC. Translated: CASSSPNSGYNEQFF.

A few counts support this clone. A much more abundant neighbour one base away suggests this may be a read error. The rearrangement links TRBV10-3 to TRBJ2-3; a weak D match, TRBD2 (7 bases). CDR1 is ENHRY, CDR2 SYGVKD, per germline. Between the trimmed V and J ends, which lost 2 bases and 0 bases, there was a span of 15 bases. The CDR3 is 17 residues long. In DNA form, the CDR3 reads TGTGCCATCAGTGAGATGTTAGGGGGGGCAAGCACAGATACGCAGTATTTT. Its protein product is CAISEMLGGASTDTQYF.

V and J are TRBV28 and TRBJ2-7; 9 bases align to TRBD1. CDR3 length equals 15 residues. V gave up 2 bases and J gave up 3 bases; unmatched junction bases: 5. CDR1 MDHEN and CDR2 SYDVKM come from the germline V gene. For the CDR3, the DNA is TGTGCCAGCAGTTTAGCGACAGGGGGTGTCTACGAGCAGTACTTC. Encoded protein: CASSLATGGVYEQYF. Filled out from reference TRBV28 and TRBJ2-7, the complete variable domain reads DVKVTQSSRYLVKRTGEKVFLECVQDMDHENMFWYRQDPGLGLRLIYFSYDVKMKEKGDIPEGYSVSREKKERFSLILESASTNQTSMYLCASSLATGGVYEQYFGPGTRLTVT.

This clone was detected a few times. This chain links TRBV7-9 with TRBJ1-6, with 7 bases identical to TRBD1. The CDR3 has 15 amino acids. Germline V lookup: CDR1 SEHNR, CDR2 FQNEAQ (reference sequence). Trimming removed 2 bases from V and 9 bases from J; junction bases left unmatched: 7. The CDR3 region is CASSLSGTEGSPLHF. CDR3 DNA sequence: TGTGCCAGCAGCTTATCCGGGACAGAGGGTTCACCCCTCCACTTT.

The genes are TRBV6-5 and TRBJ1-5; D ambiguous. CDR1 MNHEY and CDR2 SVGAGI come from the germline V gene. Trimming cost V 2 bases and J 5 bases, with 10 bases left between them. This CDR3 has 14 residues. Here the CDR3 DNA reads TGTGCCAGCAGTTACGCAGGTTCCGATCAGCCCCAGCATTTT. Its translation is CASSYAGSDQPQHF.

The V call is TRBV6-6, the J call TRBJ1-2; D is unclear. The CDR3 runs to 11 residues. In germline, CDR1 is MNHNY, CDR2 SVGAGI (reference sequence). Trimming cost V 8 bases and J 8 bases, with 12 bases left between them. The DNA of the CDR3 is TGTGCCAGCTCACCGGACGGAGGCTACACCTTC. Protein sequence: CASSPDGGYTF.

This clone was counted a few times. The chain carries TRBV7-6 and TRBJ2-1; no firm D call. Trimming removed 5 bases at V and 9 bases at J, with 8 bases between. Germline V lookup: CDR1 SGHVS, CDR2 FNYEAQ. The length of the CDR3 is 11 residues. Here the CDR3 reads CASSHRAEQFF. The DNA for the CDR3 is TGTGCCAGCAGCCACCGGGCTGAGCAGTTCTTC.

This clone was counted between two and nine times. J is TRBJ2-5 and V is TRBV19; 7 bases align to TRBD2. This CDR3 spans 15 amino acids. J lost 5 bases, V lost 1 base, and 7 bases had no gene match. In germline, CDR1 is LNHDA, CDR2 SQIVND (reference sequence). DNA of the CDR3: TGTGCCAGTAGTATAGTGGTGGGAGGGTCCGAGACCCAGTACTTC. It yields the protein CASSIVVGGSETQYF. The full variable domain, with the rest looked up from reference TRBV19 and TRBJ2-5, is DGGITQSPKYLFRKEGQNVTLSCEQNLNHDAMYWYRQDPGQGLRLIYYSQIVNDFQKGDIAEGYSVSREKKESFPLTVTSAQKNPTAFYLCASSIVVGGSETQYFGPGTRLLVL.

This clone was picked up a small number of times. The chain links TRBV2 to TRBJ2-5, with TRBD1 matching over 7 bases. Per the germline V gene, CDR1 is SNHLY and CDR2 is FYNNEI. The J segment lost 5 bases and the V segment lost 6 bases, leaving 9 bases of the junction unmatched. This CDR3 is built from 14 residues. This CDR3 is CASRGDSPGETQYF. The DNA for the CDR3 is TGTGCCAGCAGGGGGGACAGCCCGGGTGAGACCCAGTACTTC.

The chain couples TRBV30 to TRBJ1-2, with a weak D call TRBD1 (6 bases). This CDR3 is built from 13 residues. Trimming took 7 bases from V and 4 from J, leaving 16 bases between them. Germline-derived CDR1 and CDR2 are GTSNPN and SVGIG (reference sequence). The CDR3 is CASRGGQGYGYTF. DNA of the CDR3: TGTGCCTCCAGGGGCGGGCAGGGCTATGGCTACACCTTC.

The chain employs TRBV6-6 and TRBJ2-7; 8 nucleotides match TRBD1. The CDR3 totals 14 residues. Germline assignment: CDR1 MNHNY and CDR2 SVGAGI (reference sequence). V trimming: 4 bases; J trimming: 3 bases; junction bases outside the gene matches: 5. CDR3 bases: TGTGCCAGCAGTTTCCTAACAGGGGGCTACGAGCAGTACTTC. It translates to CASSFLTGGYEQYF.

This clone showed up just a few times. The chain combines TRBV5-6 with TRBJ2-5, with D tentatively TRBD2 (6 bases). Trimming removed 5 bases at V and 4 bases at J, with 12 bases between. The CDR3 is 13 residues long. From germline, CDR1 is SGHDT and CDR2 YYEEEE. CDR3: CASRPGLTETQYF. CDR3 nucleotides: TGTGCCAGCAGACCTGGACTAACAGAGACCCAGTACTTC.

The chain uses TRBV2 and TRBJ2-7; no clear D gene. This CDR3 has 11 amino acids. Trimming pared 4 bases from V and 2 bases from J, leaving 3 bases between. CDR1 SNHLY and CDR2 FYNNEI come from the germline V gene. The CDR3 bases are TGTGCCAGCAGTGGTGCCTACGAGCAGTACTTC. Protein product: CASSGAYEQYF.

This clone has just a few counts. The chain uses TRBV28 and TRBJ1-4, with D tentatively TRBD1 (5 bases). The CDR3 consists of 13 residues. Looked up from germline, CDR1 is MDHEN and CDR2 is SYDVKM. Between the trimmed V and J ends, which lost 10 bases and 4 bases, there was a span of 13 bases. The CDR3: CATAGTLNEKLFF. The CDR3 bases are TGTGCCACCGCCGGGACTCTTAATGAAAAACTGTTTTTT.

The genes are TRBV30 and TRBJ2-3; D gene uncertain. The ends were cut back, 3 bases at V and 6 bases at J, with 10 bases in the middle. The CDR3 has 12 amino acids. Looked up from germline, CDR1 is GTSNPN and CDR2 is SVGIG (reference sequence). In nucleotides, the CDR3 is TGTGCCTGGAGGAGTGTTTCGGATACGCAGTATTTT. Translated: CAWRSVSDTQYF. Based on the CDR3 plus reference TRBV30 and TRBJ2-3, the full variable domain is SQTIHQWPATLVQPVGSPLSLECTVEGTSNPNLYWYRQAAGRGLQLLFYSVGIGQISSEVPQNLSASRPQDRQFILSSKKLLLSDSGFYLCAWRSVSDTQYFGPGTRLTVL.

This clone was observed a few times. The rearrangement links TRBV18 to TRBJ2-5, with TRBD2 matching over 9 bases. Germline V gene lookup returns CDR1 KGHSH and CDR2 LQKENI. V lost 8 bases and J lost 5; bases outside the gene matches: 9. The CDR3 has 14 residues. The CDR3 loop reads CASAPSGGYETQYF. In DNA, the CDR3 is TGTGCCAGCGCGCCCAGCGGGGGGTATGAGACCCAGTACTTC.

J is TRBJ1-6 and V is TRBV7-3; 7 nucleotides line up with TRBD1. Germline lookup yields CDR1 SGHTA and CDR2 FQGTGA. This CDR3 comprises 13 residues. V trimming: 4 bases; J trimming: 10 bases; junction bases outside the gene matches: 4. The CDR3 protein is CASSSQGNSPLHF. CDR3 nucleotides: TGTGCCAGCAGCTCACAGGGGAACTCACCCCTCCACTTT.